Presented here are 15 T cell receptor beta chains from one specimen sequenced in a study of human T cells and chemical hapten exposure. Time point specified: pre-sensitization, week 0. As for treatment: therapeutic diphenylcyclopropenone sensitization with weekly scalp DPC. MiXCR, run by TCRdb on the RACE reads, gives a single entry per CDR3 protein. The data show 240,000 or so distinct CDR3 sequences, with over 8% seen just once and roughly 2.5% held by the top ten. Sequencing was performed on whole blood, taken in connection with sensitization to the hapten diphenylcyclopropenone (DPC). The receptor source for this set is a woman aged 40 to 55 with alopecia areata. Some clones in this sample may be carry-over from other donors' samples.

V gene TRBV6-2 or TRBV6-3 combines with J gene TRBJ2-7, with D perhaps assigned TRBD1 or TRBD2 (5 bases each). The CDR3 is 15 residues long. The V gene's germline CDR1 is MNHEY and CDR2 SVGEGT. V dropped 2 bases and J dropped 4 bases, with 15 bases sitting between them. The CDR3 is CASSYPTRGRYEQYF. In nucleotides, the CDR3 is TGTGCCAGCAGTTACCCCACTAGGGGACGGTACGAGCAGTACTTC.

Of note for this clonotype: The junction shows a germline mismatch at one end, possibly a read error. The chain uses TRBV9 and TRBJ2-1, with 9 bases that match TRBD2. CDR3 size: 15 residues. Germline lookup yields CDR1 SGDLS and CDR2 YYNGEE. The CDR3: CASSASGNSFNEQFF. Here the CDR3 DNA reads TGTGCCAGCAGCGCTAGCGGGAATTCCTTCAATGAGCAGTTCTTC. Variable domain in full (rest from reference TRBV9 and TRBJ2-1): DSGVTQTPKHLITATGQRVTLRCSPRSGDLSVYWYQQSLDQGLQFLIQYYNGEERAKGNILERFSAQQFPDLHSELNLSSLELGDSALYFCASSASGNSFNEQFFGPGTRLTVL.

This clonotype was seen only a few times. Here the CDR3 reads CASSEQGAGDEQFF. CDR3 sequence (DNA): TGTGCCAGCAGTGAACAGGGGGCTGGGGATGAGCAGTTCTTC. The chain employs TRBV6-4 and TRBJ2-1; TRBD1 matches at 9 bases. The germline V gene encodes CDR1 MRHNA and CDR2 SNTAGT. Trimming removed 3 bases from V and 8 bases from J; junction bases left unmatched: 5. This CDR3 has 14 amino acids.

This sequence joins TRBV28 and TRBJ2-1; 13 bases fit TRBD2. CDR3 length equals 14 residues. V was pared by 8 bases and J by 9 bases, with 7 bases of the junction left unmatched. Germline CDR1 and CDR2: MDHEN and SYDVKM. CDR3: CASAGLAGALEQFF. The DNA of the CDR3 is TGTGCCAGCGCCGGACTAGCGGGAGCTCTTGAGCAGTTCTTC.

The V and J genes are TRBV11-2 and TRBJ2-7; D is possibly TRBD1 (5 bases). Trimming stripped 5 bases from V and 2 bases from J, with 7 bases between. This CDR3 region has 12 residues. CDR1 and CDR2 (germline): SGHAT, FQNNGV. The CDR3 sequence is CASSRQPYEQYF. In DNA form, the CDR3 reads TGTGCCAGCAGCCGACAGCCCTACGAGCAGTACTTC.

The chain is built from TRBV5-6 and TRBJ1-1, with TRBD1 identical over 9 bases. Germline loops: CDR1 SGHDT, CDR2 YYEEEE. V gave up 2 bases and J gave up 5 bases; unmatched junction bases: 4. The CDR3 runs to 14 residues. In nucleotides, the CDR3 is TGTGCCAGCAGCTTACAGGGGGCGCGGACTGAAGCTTTCTTT. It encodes CASSLQGARTEAFF.

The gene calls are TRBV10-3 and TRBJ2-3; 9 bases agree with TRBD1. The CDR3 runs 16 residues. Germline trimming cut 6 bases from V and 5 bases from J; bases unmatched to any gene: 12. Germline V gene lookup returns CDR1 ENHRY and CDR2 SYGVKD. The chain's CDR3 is CAIRRDRGTAEDTQYF. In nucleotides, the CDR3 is TGTGCCATCAGGCGCGACAGGGGGACGGCGGAAGATACGCAGTATTTT.

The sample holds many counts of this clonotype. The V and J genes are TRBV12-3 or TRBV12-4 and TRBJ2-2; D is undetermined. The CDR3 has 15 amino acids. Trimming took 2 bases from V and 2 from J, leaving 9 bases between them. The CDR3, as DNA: TGTGCCAGCAGTTTACGGCATCTTAACACCGGGGAGCTGTTTTTT. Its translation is CASSLRHLNTGELFF.

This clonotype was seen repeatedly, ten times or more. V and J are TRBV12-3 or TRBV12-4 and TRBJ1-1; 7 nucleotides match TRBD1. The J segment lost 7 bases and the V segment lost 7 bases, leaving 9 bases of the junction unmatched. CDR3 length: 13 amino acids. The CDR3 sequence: CASTPDRLREAFF. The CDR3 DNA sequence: TGTGCCAGCACTCCGGACAGGCTCCGTGAAGCTTTCTTT.

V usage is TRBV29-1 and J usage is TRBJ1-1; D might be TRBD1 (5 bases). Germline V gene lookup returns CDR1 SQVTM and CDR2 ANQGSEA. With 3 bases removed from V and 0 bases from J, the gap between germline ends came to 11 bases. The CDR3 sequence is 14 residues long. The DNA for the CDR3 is TGCAGCGTTGACGGACACGGCCTGAACACTGAAGCTTTCTTT. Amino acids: CSVDGHGLNTEAFF.

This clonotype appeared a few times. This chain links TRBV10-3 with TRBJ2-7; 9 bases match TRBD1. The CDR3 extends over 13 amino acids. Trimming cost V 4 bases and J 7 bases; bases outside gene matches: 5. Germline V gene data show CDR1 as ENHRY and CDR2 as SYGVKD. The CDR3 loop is CAISVQGAREQYF. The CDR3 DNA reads TGTGCCATCAGTGTACAGGGGGCCAGAGAGCAGTACTTC.

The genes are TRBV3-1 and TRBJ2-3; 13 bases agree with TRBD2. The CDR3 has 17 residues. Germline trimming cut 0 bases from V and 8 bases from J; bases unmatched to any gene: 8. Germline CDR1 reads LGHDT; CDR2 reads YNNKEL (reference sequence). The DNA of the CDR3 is TGTGCCAGCAGCCAAGATCCGGGACTAGCGGGATCCGGTACGCAGTATTTT. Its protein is CASSQDPGLAGSGTQYF.

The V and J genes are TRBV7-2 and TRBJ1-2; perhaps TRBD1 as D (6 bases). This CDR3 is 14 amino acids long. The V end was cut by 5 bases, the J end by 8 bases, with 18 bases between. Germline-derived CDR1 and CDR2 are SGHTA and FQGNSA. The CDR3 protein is CASSPRGGQGGYTF. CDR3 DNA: TGTGCCAGCAGCCCCCGGGGGGGGCAAGGAGGCTACACCTTC.

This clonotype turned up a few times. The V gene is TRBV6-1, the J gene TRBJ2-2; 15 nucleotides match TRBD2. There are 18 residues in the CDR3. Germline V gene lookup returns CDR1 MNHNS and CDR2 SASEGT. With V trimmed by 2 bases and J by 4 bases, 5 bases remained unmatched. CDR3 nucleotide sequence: TGTGCCAGCAGTGAACGTTGGGGACTAGCGGGAGGCACCGGGGAGCTGTTTTTT. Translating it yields CASSERWGLAGGTGELFF.

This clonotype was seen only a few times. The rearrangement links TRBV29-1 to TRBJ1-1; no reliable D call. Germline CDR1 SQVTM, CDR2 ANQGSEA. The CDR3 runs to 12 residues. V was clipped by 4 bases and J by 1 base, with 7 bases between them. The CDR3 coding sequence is TGCAGCGTTGGCAAAGGGAACACTGAAGCTTTCTTT. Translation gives CSVGKGNTEAFF.